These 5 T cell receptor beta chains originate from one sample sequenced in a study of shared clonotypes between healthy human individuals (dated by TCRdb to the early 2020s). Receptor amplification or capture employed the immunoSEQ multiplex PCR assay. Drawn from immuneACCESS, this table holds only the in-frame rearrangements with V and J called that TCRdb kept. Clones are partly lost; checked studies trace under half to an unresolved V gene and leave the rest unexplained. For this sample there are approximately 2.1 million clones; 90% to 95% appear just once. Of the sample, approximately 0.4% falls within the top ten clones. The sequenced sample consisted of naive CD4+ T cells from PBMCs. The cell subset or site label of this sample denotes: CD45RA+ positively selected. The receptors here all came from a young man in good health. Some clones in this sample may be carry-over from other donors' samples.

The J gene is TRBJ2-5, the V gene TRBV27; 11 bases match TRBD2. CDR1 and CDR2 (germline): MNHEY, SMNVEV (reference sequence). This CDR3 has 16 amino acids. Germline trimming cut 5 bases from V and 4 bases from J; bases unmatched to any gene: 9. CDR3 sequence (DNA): TGTGCCAGCAGTACCCGACTAGCGGGATACGGAGAGACCCAGTACTTC. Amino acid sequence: CASSTRLAGYGETQYF.

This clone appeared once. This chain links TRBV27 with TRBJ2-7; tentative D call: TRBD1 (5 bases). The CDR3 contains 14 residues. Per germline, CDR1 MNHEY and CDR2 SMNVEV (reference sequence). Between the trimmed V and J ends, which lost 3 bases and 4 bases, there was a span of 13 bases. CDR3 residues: CASSFRDSVYEQYF. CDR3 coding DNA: TGTGCCAGCAGTTTCAGGGATTCCGTTTACGAGCAGTACTTC.

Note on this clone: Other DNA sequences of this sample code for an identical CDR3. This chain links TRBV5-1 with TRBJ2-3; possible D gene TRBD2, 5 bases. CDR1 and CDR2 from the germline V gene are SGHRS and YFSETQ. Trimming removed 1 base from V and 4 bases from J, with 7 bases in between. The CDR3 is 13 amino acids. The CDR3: CASSLSGADTQYF. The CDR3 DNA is TGCGCCAGCAGCTTGTCCGGGGCAGATACGCAGTATTTT.

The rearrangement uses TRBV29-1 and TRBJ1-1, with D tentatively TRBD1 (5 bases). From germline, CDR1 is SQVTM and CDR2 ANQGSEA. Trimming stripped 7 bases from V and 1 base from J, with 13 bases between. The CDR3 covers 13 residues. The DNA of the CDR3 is TGCAGCGGGGGTGGGCAGGGGAACACTGAAGCTTTCTTT. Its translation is CSGGGQGNTEAFF. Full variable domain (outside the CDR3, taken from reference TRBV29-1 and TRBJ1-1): SAVISQKPSRDICQRGTSLTIQCQVDSQVTMMFWYRQQPGQSLTLIATANQGSEATYESGFVIDKFPISRPNLTFSTLTVSNMSPEDSSIYLCSGGGQGNTEAFFGQGTRLTVV.

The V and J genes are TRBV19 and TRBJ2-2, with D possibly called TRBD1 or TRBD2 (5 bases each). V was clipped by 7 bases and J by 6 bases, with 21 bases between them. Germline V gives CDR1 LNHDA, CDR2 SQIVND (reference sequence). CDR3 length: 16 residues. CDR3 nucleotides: TGTGCCAGTACCCTACGGGCAGGGAGCTCTGCCGGGGAGCTGTTTTTT. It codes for CASTLRAGSSAGELFF.